The 20 T cell receptor beta chains presented below share a single source sample, sequenced in a study of T cell repertoires in cytomegalovirus infection. One entry per CDR3 protein results from TCRdb running MiXCR on the reads. In the table there are roughly 320,000 distinct CDR3 sequences, around 10% of which are singletons. The specimen was PBMCs. The source of these receptors is a human donor in good health (CMV status not recorded). Some clones in this sample may be carry-over from other donors' samples.

This clonotype has only a few counts. V and J are TRBV29-1 and TRBJ2-5; TRBD1 aligns across 8 bases. CDR3 length: 12 residues. The junction had 4 bases not matched to a gene; V was cut back by 7 bases and J by 3 bases. Germline values: CDR1 SQVTM, CDR2 ANQGSEA. Written as DNA, the CDR3 is TGCAGCGGCGGACAGGGAAAAGAGACCCAGTACTTC. This codes for CSGGQGKETQYF.

The chain carries TRBV5-1 and TRBJ2-1; TRBD1 matches at 8 bases. This CDR3 comprises 14 residues. The V gene end was trimmed by 4 bases and the J gene end by 6 bases; junction bases not matched to a gene: 6. The V gene's germline CDR1 is SGHRS and CDR2 YFSETQ. CDR3 region: CASSLVDRVNEQFF. In DNA form, the CDR3 reads TGCGCCAGCAGCCTTGTGGACAGGGTCAATGAGCAGTTCTTC.

This clonotype has ten or more counts. The J gene is TRBJ1-1, the V gene TRBV7-8; the D gene is possibly TRBD1 (6 bases). This CDR3 contains 17 residues. Germline V gene data show CDR1 as SGHVS and CDR2 as FQNEAQ. Deletions cut 1 base from V and 4 bases from J, with 19 bases between. Here the CDR3 DNA reads TGTGCCAGCAGCTTAGGCGCTGGGAGGTCCAGGGGCACTGAAGCTTTCTTT. It is translated as CASSLGAGRSRGTEAFF.

This sequence joins TRBV14 and TRBJ2-5; D tentatively fits TRBD1 or TRBD2 (5 bases each). Trimming shortened V by 4 bases and J by 3 bases, and 18 bases separated the two germline ends. The CDR3 runs 16 residues. Germline V lookup: CDR1 SGHDN, CDR2 FVKESK. CDR3 protein: CASSLNAGTEKETQYF. The DNA for the CDR3 is TGTGCCAGCAGCCTTAACGCCGGGACGGAAAAAGAGACCCAGTACTTC.

This clonotype has more than one count but fewer than ten. The chain employs TRBV7-8 and TRBJ2-2; D tentatively fits TRBD1 or TRBD2 (7 bases each). The CDR3 is 17 amino acids. V lost 6 bases, J lost 0 bases, and 17 bases lay in between. CDR1 and CDR2 (germline): SGHVS, FQNEAQ. In DNA form, the CDR3 reads TGTGCCAGCAGAATCCCGGGGAGGGGGCCGAACACCGGGGAGCTGTTTTTT. It specifies CASRIPGRGPNTGELFF.

V gene TRBV20-1 combines with J gene TRBJ1-4, with D unclear. The CDR3 runs 12 residues. CDR1 DFQATT and CDR2 SNEGSKA come from the germline V gene (reference sequence). Trimming cost V 0 bases and J 9 bases, with 8 bases left between them. CDR3 loop: CSARDQNKKLFF. CDR3 coding DNA: TGCAGTGCTAGAGATCAAAATAAAAAACTGTTTTTT.

This clonotype occurred many times. The rearrangement links TRBV28 to TRBJ2-7; D is possibly TRBD1 (6 bases). Trimming removed 4 bases from V and 4 bases from J, with 14 bases in between. Germline assignment: CDR1 MDHEN and CDR2 SYDVKM. This CDR3 comprises 14 residues. CDR3 coding DNA: TGTGCCAGCAGTTCACCCGGGACACCTTACGAGCAGTACGTC. Encoded protein: CASSSPGTPYEQYV.

This clonotype has a handful of counts. The chain links TRBV7-9 to TRBJ2-7; D is unresolved. V was clipped by 0 bases and J by 4 bases, with 7 bases between them. Germline CDR1 and CDR2: SEHNR and FQNEAQ (reference sequence). The length of the CDR3 is 13 residues. The CDR3 here is CASSLAMGYEQYV. In DNA form, the CDR3 reads TGTGCCAGCAGCTTAGCGATGGGATACGAGCAGTACGTC.

J is TRBJ2-2 and V is TRBV14; weak D call: TRBD1 (5 bases). The CDR3 contains 16 residues. Trimming removed 2 bases at V and 5 bases at J, with 15 bases between. Per the germline V gene, CDR1 is SGHDN and CDR2 is FVKESK. CDR3 protein: CASSQSRLRGTGELFF. The CDR3 region has the DNA TGTGCCAGCAGCCAATCCCGCCTAAGGGGTACCGGGGAGCTGTTTTTT. The variable domain in full, with the rest retrieved from reference TRBV14 and TRBJ2-2, is EAGVTQFPSHSVIEKGQTVTLRCDPISGHDNLYWYRRVMGKEIKFLLHFVKESKQDESGMPNNRFLAERTGGTYSTLKVQPAELEDSGVYFCASSQSRLRGTGELFFGEGSRLTVL.

This clonotype was counted at least ten times. As DNA, the CDR3 is TGTGCCAGCAGTTCCCTTTCCCACCTAAACCGAGAGACCCAGTACTTC. It encodes CASSSLSHLNRETQYF. This chain uses TRBV6-2 or TRBV6-3 with TRBJ2-5; the D is unclear. The CDR3 runs to 16 residues. CDR1 and CDR2 from the germline V gene are MNHEY and SVGEGT. Trimming took off 4 bases at V and 4 bases at J, with 19 bases between the two ends.

This clonotype appeared a few times. The chain combines TRBV3-1 with TRBJ2-3; D is undetermined. This CDR3 spans 14 amino acids. Germline V gives CDR1 LGHDT, CDR2 YNNKEL (reference sequence). Trimming took 2 bases from V and 6 from J, leaving 12 bases between them. The CDR3 region is CASSQNVIRDTQYF. In nucleotides, the CDR3 is TGTGCCAGCAGCCAAAACGTGATCCGGGATACGCAGTATTTT.

The chain couples TRBV7-9 to TRBJ1-2; no clear D. From germline, CDR1 is SEHNR and CDR2 FQNEAQ (reference sequence). V gave up 0 bases and J gave up 4 bases, with 9 bases separating them. The CDR3 consists of 14 residues. CDR3 region: CASSLAGGSYGYTF. The DNA for the CDR3 is TGTGCCAGCAGCTTAGCGGGCGGTTCCTATGGCTACACCTTC.

This clonotype was seen many times. The chain has TRBV28 and TRBJ2-2; possible D gene TRBD1, 5 bases. This CDR3 is 16 amino acids long. Per germline, CDR1 MDHEN and CDR2 SYDVKM. Trimming removed 7 bases from V and 2 bases from J, with 17 bases in between. CDR3 DNA: TGTGCCAGCAAACCGGACACTCACCTTAACACCGGGGAGCTGTTTTTT. Protein product: CASKPDTHLNTGELFF.

The V call is TRBV13, the J call TRBJ2-5; D is unclear. CDR3 size: 14 residues. Per germline, CDR1 PRHDT and CDR2 FYEKMQ (reference sequence). Trimming took 2 bases from V and 0 from J, leaving 7 bases between them. The CDR3 sequence is CASSLRAHQETQYF. For the CDR3, the DNA is TGTGCCAGCAGCTTAAGGGCCCACCAAGAGACCCAGTACTTC.

In its sample, this clonotype was seen many times. The chain joins TRBV7-2 to TRBJ2-7; tentatively, D is TRBD1 (6 bases). Germline assignment: CDR1 SGHTA and CDR2 FQGNSA. Trimming took 1 base from V and 2 from J, leaving 12 bases between them. CDR3 length: 15 amino acids. The CDR3 is CASSLVQGAAYEQYF. The CDR3 DNA follows: TGTGCCAGCAGCTTAGTACAGGGAGCGGCCTACGAGCAGTACTTC.

This clonotype was counted ten times or more. V is TRBV5-5 and J is TRBJ2-2; 13 bases fit TRBD2. Germline CDR1 SGHKS, CDR2 YYEKEE (reference sequence). There are 19 residues in the CDR3. Germline trimming cut 5 bases from V and 1 base from J; bases unmatched to any gene: 11. The DNA of the CDR3 is TGTGCCAGCAGAGGTCGCGGGACTAGCGGGGTCATGAACACCGGGGAGCTGTTTTTT. This encodes CASRGRGTSGVMNTGELFF.

Many counts were recorded for this clonotype. The chain combines TRBV6-1 with TRBJ1-2, with 10 bases that match TRBD1. V lost 6 bases, J lost 3 bases, and 4 bases stayed unmatched. Per germline, CDR1 MNHNS and CDR2 SASEGT. This CDR3 has 14 amino acids. The CDR3 protein is CASRRQGADYGYTF. In DNA, the CDR3 is TGTGCCAGCAGGAGACAGGGGGCAGACTATGGCTACACCTTC.

On this clonotype itself: Being one base from a much bigger clone, this may be a read error. This sequence joins TRBV20-1 and TRBJ1-1, with 10 bases aligning to TRBD1. This CDR3 comprises 16 residues. Germline assignment: CDR1 DFQATT and CDR2 SNEGSKA (reference sequence). DNA for the CDR3: TGCAGTGCTAGAGCGGGACAGGGGCCAGTGAACACTGAAGCTTACTTT. It encodes CSARAGQGPVNTEAYF.

This clonotype was seen ten or more times. This sequence joins TRBV28 and TRBJ2-3; 10 bases are a match to TRBD1. V lost 6 bases, J lost 8 bases, and 11 bases stayed unmatched. Germline V gene data show CDR1 as MDHEN and CDR2 as SYDVKM. This CDR3 region has 15 residues. DNA of the CDR3: TGTGCCAGCAGCCCGGACAGGGGGGCTCGGGGTACGCAGTATTTT. Translated: CASSPDRGARGTQYF.

This clonotype was observed a handful of times. The chain combines TRBV6-6 with TRBJ1-2; TRBD1 is a possible D gene (6 bases). V lost 5 bases to trimming and J lost 6 bases, with 13 bases between them. Germline V gives CDR1 MNHNY, CDR2 SVGAGI (reference sequence). This CDR3 comprises 13 residues. This chain's CDR3 is CASSDPGADGYTF. CDR3 in DNA: TGTGCCAGCAGTGATCCAGGGGCGGATGGCTACACCTTC.